Presented here are 16 T cell receptor beta chains from one specimen sequenced in a study of T-cell memory formation after mild COVID-19. One entry per CDR3 protein results from TCRdb running MiXCR on the 5' RACE reads. This table holds 200,000 to 250,000 distinct CDR3 sequences, 15% found once. The sample taken for sequencing was PBMCs or a T cell subset sorted from them (not recorded which). The source is an adult woman who had mild COVID-19 (a few samples of this study predate the infection). Cell type and time point are not known.

The chain joins TRBV3-1 to TRBJ2-7; possibly TRBD1 for D (6 bases). CDR1 is LGHDT and CDR2 is YNNKEL in the germline V gene (reference sequence). The CDR3 covers 13 residues. V lost 1 base and J 3 bases, leaving 7 bases between the germline ends. CDR3 sequence (DNA): TGTGCCAGCAGCCAAGGACAGGACTACGAGCAGTACTTC. This translates into CASSQGQDYEQYF.

This chain connects TRBV10-3 to TRBJ1-2; D is undetermined. Germline assignment: CDR1 ENHRY and CDR2 SYGVKD. V was clipped by 7 bases and J by 2 bases, with 8 bases between them. CDR3 size: 12 residues. CDR3 amino acids: CAITGGNYGYTF. The CDR3 DNA follows: TGTGCCATCACGGGTGGGAACTATGGCTACACCTTC.

This clonotype turned up a few times. The chain employs TRBV11-2 and TRBJ2-7; D gene unclear. This CDR3 is built from 19 residues. Germline V gene data show CDR1 as SGHAT and CDR2 as FQNNGV. V lost 0 bases to trimming and J lost 4 bases, with 25 bases between them. CDR3: CASSLDHSWTDESRYEQYF. The CDR3, as DNA: TGTGCCAGCAGCTTAGACCATTCTTGGACGGACGAGAGTAGATACGAGCAGTACTTC.

This clonotype turned up a few times. In DNA form, the CDR3 reads TGTGCCAGCAGCTTATTGGACGTCTACAAAAACATTCAGTACTTC. This codes for CASSLLDVYKNIQYF. The V gene is TRBV7-9, the J gene TRBJ2-4; unclear D gene. Trimming shortened V by 2 bases and J by 3 bases, and 11 bases separated the two germline ends. Germline V gene data show CDR1 as SEHNR and CDR2 as FQNEAQ (reference sequence). The CDR3 runs to 15 residues. Supplemented by reference TRBV7-9 and TRBJ2-4, the full variable domain reads DTGVSQNPRHKITKRGQNVTFRCDPISEHNRLYWYRQTLGQGPEFLTYFQNEAQLEKSRLLSDRFSAERPKGSFSTLEIQRTEQGDSAMYLCASSLLDVYKNIQYFGAGTRLSVL.

This clonotype was detected ten times or more. The chain links TRBV5-6 to TRBJ2-2; possibly TRBD2 for D (6 bases). V was clipped by 0 bases and J by 5 bases, with 8 bases between them. Germline V CDR1 and CDR2: SGHDT, YYEEEE. This CDR3 region has 14 residues. DNA for the CDR3: TGTGCCAGCAGCTTGGCGCTAGCGACCGGGGAGCTGTTTTTT. This translates into CASSLALATGELFF.

This chain joins TRBV6-2 or TRBV6-3 and TRBJ1-4; D possibly corresponds to TRBD1 (5 bases). V was clipped by 0 bases and J by 7 bases, with 15 bases between them. Looked up from germline, CDR1 is MNHEY and CDR2 is SVGEGT. This CDR3 is built from 16 residues. Written as DNA, the CDR3 is TGTGCCAGCAGTTACTCGCCAACCTGGAGGGGTGAAAAACTGTTTTTT. Translation gives CASSYSPTWRGEKLFF.

This clonotype was found a few times. The chain joins TRBV19 to TRBJ2-2, with 8 bases lining up with TRBD2. J lost 6 bases, V lost 8 bases, and 11 bases had no gene match. The CDR3 extends over 15 amino acids. Germline V gene sequence: CDR1 LNHDA, CDR2 SQIVND (reference sequence). The CDR3 region is CASLSLQAGAGELFF. The CDR3 DNA sequence: TGTGCCAGTCTCAGCCTCCAAGCGGGGGCCGGGGAGCTGTTTTTT.

The V call is TRBV20-1, the J call TRBJ2-3; D gene uncertain. Germline assignment: CDR1 DFQATT and CDR2 SNEGSKA (reference sequence). V gave up 6 bases and J gave up 3 bases, with 10 bases separating them. This CDR3 comprises 12 residues. The CDR3 sequence: CSATPRTDTQYF. CDR3 in DNA: TGCAGTGCCACACCTCGGACAGATACGCAGTATTTT.

This clonotype was recorded a few times. The CDR3, as DNA: TGCAGTGCTAGAACAGCCGACGGTACATATACGCAGTATTTT. Translating it yields CSARTADGTYTQYF. J is TRBJ2-3 and V is TRBV20-1; D remains unclear. With 2 bases removed from V and 7 bases from J, the gap between germline ends came to 16 bases. The CDR3 consists of 14 residues. The V gene's germline CDR1 is DFQATT and CDR2 SNEGSKA (reference sequence).

The chain employs TRBV7-2 and TRBJ2-3, with 7 bases that match TRBD2. Germline trimming cut 1 base from V and 0 bases from J; bases unmatched to any gene: 4. CDR3 size: 16 residues. Germline V gene sequence: CDR1 SGHTA, CDR2 FQGNSA. CDR3 coding DNA: TGTGCCAGCAGCTTAGTCGGGGGACTAAGCACAGATACGCAGTATTTT. It encodes CASSLVGGLSTDTQYF.

This clonotype was observed a handful of times. The rearrangement joins TRBV5-1 to TRBJ2-3; tentatively, D is TRBD1 (6 bases). V was trimmed by 2 bases and J by 2 bases, leaving 12 bases between them. The CDR3 runs to 15 residues. Germline CDR1 is SGHRS and CDR2 is YFSETQ. This chain's CDR3 is CASSLQGASTDTQYF. The CDR3 region has the DNA TGCGCCAGCAGCTTACAGGGCGCCTCCACAGATACGCAGTATTTT.

This chain connects TRBV6-5 to TRBJ2-7, with 9 bases aligning to TRBD2. The germline V gene has CDR1 MNHEY and CDR2 SVGAGI. The CDR3 is 17 amino acids. V lost 0 bases and J lost 3; bases outside the gene matches: 9. In nucleotides, the CDR3 is TGTGCCAGCAGTTACTCATGGCTAGCGGGATCACGCTACGAGCAGTACTTC. This encodes CASSYSWLAGSRYEQYF.

V is TRBV12-3 or TRBV12-4 and J is TRBJ2-7; TRBD1 matches 8 bases. Trimming removed 4 bases from V and 9 bases from J; junction bases left unmatched: 11. The CDR3 length is 14 residues. The CDR3 region has the DNA TGTGCCAGCAGTTACAGGGGGAGAACTACGAGGCAGTACTTC. It translates to CASSYRGRTTRQYF.

This chain joins TRBV6-6 and TRBJ1-1; D possibly corresponds to TRBD1 (6 bases). Germline CDR1 and CDR2: MNHNY and SVGAGI (reference sequence). This CDR3 has 16 residues. V lost 4 bases to trimming and J lost 4 bases, with 19 bases between them. CDR3 protein: CASSWGARLGGTEAFF. The CDR3 nucleotides are TGTGCCAGCAGTTGGGGGGCAAGGCTCGGTGGCACTGAAGCTTTCTTT.

There are a few counts of this clonotype. The V and J genes are TRBV5-5 and TRBJ1-1; D not certain. Germline CDR1 is SGHKS and CDR2 is YYEKEE (reference sequence). The CDR3 has 15 residues. The germline V and J ends were trimmed by 0 bases and 0 bases, with 9 bases remaining between them. This CDR3 reads CASSLGPGMNTEAFF. The CDR3 DNA is TGTGCCAGCAGCTTGGGTCCAGGCATGAACACTGAAGCTTTCTTT.

The CDR3 spells CASSLKENYGYTF. CDR3 DNA sequence: TGTGCCAGCAGTTTAAAAGAGAACTATGGCTACACCTTC. The chain couples TRBV12-3 or TRBV12-4 to TRBJ1-2; D unresolved. Trimming stripped 2 bases from V and 2 bases from J, with 6 bases between. The CDR3 runs to 13 residues.